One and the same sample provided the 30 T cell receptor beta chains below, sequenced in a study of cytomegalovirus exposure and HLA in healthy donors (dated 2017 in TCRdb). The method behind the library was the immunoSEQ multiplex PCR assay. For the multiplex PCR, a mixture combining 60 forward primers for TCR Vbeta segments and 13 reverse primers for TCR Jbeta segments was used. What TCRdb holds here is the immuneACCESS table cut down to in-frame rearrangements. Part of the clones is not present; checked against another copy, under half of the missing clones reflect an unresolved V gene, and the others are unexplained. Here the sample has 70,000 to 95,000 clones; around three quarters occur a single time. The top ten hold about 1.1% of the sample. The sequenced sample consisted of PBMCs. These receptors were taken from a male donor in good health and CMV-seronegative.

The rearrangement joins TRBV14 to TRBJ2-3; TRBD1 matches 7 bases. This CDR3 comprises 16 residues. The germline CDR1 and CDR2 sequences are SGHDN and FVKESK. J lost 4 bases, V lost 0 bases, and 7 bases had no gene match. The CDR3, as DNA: TGTGCCAGCAGCCAAGACCCGACAGGGAATGCAGATACGCAGTATTTT. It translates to CASSQDPTGNADTQYF.

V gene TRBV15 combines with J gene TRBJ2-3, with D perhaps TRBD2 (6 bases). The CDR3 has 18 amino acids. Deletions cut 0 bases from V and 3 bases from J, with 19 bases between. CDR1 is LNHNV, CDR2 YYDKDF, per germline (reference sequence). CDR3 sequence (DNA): TGTGCCACCAGCAGAGATCTCAAGAAACTAGCACTAACAGATACGCAGTATTTT. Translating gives CATSRDLKKLALTDTQYF.

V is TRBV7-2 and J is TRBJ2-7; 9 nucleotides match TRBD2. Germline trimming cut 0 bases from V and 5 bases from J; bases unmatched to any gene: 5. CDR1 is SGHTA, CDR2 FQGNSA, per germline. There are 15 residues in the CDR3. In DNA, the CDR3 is TGTGCCAGCAGCTTAGCGCGGGGGGGCTACAACGAGCAGTACTTC. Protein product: CASSLARGGYNEQYF.

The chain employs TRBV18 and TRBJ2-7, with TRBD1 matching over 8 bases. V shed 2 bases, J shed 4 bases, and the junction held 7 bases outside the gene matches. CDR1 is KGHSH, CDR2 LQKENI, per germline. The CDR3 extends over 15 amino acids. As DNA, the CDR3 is TGTGCCAGCTCACCAAGGACAGGGAATGGATACGAGCAGTACTTC. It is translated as CASSPRTGNGYEQYF.

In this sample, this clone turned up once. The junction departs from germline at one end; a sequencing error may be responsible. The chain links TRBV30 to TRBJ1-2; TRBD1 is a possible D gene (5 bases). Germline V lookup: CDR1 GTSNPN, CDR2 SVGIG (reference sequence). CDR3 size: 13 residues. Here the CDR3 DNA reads TGTGCCTGGAACAACAGGCGGGACTATGGCTACCCCTTC. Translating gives CAWNNRRDYGYPF.

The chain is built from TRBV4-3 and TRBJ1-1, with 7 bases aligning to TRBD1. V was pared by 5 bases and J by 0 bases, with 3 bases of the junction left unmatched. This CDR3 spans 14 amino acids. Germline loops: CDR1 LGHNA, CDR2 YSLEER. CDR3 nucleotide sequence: TGCGCCAGCAGCAGACAGGGCTTGAACACTGAAGCTTTCTTT. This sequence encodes CASSRQGLNTEAFF.

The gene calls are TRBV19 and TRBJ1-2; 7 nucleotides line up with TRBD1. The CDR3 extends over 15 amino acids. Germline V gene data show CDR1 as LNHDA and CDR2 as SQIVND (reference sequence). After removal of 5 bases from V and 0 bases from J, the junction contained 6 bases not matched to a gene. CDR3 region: CASSVQQGPNYGYTF. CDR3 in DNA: TGTGCCAGTAGTGTCCAACAGGGGCCTAACTATGGCTACACCTTC.

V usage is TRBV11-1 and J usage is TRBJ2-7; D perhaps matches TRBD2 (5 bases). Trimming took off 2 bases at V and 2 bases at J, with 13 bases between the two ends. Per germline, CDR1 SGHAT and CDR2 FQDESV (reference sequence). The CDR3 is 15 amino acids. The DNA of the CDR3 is TGTGCCAGCAGCTTAAGGACTTACCCAGCCTACGAGCAGTACTTC. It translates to CASSLRTYPAYEQYF.

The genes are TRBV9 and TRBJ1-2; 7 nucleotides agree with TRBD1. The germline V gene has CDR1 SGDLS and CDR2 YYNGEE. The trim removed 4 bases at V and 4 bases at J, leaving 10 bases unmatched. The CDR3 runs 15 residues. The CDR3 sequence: CASSPRTGKTYGYTF. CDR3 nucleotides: TGTGCCAGCAGCCCAAGGACAGGCAAGACCTATGGCTACACCTTC.

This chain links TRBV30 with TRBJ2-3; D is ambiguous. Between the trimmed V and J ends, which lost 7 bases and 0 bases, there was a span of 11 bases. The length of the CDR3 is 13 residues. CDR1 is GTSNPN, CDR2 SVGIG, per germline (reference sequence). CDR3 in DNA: TGTGCCTTAACGCCGACTAGCACAGATACGCAGTATTTT. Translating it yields CALTPTSTDTQYF. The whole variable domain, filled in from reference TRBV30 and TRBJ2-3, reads SQTIHQWPATLVQPVGSPLSLECTVEGTSNPNLYWYRQAAGRGLQLLFYSVGIGQISSEVPQNLSASRPQDRQFILSSKKLLLSDSGFYLCALTPTSTDTQYFGPGTRLTVL.

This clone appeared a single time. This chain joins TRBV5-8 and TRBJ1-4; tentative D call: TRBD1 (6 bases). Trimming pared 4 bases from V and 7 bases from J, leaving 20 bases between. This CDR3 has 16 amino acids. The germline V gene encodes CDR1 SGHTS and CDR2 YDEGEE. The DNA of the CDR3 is TGTGCCAGCAGCGAGACCGGGACAACCTGGGGTGAAAAACTGTTTTTT. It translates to CASSETGTTWGEKLFF.

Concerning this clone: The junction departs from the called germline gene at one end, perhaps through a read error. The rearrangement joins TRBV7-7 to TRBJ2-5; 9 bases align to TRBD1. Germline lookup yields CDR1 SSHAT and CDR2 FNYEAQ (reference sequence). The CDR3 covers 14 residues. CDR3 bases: TGTGCTAGCAGCCACGGGACAGGGAAAGAGACCCAGTACTTC. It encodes CASSHGTGKETQYF. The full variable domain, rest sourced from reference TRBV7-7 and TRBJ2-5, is GAGVSQSPRYKVTKRGQDVTLRCDPISSHATLYWYQQALGQGPEFLTYFNYEAQPDKSGLPSDRFSAERPEGSISTLTIQRTEQRDSAMYRCASSHGTGKETQYFGPGTRLLVL.

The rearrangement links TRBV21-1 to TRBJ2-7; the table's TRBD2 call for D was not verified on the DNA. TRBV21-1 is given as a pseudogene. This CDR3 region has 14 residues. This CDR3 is CASSKPGLAAGEYF. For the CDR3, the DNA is TGTGCCAGCAGCAAGCCGGGACTAGCGGCGGGGGAGTACTTC.

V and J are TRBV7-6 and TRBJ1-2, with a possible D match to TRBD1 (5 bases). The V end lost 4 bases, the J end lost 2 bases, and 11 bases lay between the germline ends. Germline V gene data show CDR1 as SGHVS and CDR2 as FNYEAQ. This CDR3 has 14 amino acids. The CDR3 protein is CASSSGAPNYGYTF. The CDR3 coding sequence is TGTGCCAGCAGCTCTGGGGCCCCGAACTATGGCTACACCTTC.

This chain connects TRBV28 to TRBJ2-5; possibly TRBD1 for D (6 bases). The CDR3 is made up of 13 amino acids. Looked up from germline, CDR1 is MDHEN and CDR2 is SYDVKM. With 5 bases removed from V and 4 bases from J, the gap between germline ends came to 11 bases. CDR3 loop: CASSNRDRETQYF. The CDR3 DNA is TGTGCCAGCAGTAACAGGGACCGAGAGACCCAGTACTTC.

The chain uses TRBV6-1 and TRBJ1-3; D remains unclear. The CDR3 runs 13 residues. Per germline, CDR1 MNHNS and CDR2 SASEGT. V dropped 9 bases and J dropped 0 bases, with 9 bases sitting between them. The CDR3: CASSLNSGNTIYF. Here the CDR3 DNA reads TGTGCCAGTTCCCTTAACTCTGGAAACACCATATATTTT.

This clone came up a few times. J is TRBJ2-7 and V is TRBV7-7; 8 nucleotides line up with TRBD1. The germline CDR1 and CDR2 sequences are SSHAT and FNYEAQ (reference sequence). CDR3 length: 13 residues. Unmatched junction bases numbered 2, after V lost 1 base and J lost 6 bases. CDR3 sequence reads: CASSLGTGREQYF. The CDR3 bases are TGTGCCAGCAGCTTAGGGACAGGGCGCGAGCAGTACTTC.

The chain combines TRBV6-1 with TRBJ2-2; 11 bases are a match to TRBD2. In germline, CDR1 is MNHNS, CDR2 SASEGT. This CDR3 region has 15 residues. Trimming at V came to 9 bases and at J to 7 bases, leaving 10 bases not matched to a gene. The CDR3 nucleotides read TGTGCCAGTCACGCTAGCGGGGGGTTACACGGGGAGCTGTTTTTT. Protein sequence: CASHASGGLHGELFF.

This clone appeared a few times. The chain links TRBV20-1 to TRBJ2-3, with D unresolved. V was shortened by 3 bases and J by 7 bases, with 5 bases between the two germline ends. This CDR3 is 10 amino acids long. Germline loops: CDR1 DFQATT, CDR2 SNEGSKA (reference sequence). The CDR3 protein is CSASRHTQYF. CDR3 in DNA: TGCAGTGCTAGTCGTCATACGCAGTATTTT.

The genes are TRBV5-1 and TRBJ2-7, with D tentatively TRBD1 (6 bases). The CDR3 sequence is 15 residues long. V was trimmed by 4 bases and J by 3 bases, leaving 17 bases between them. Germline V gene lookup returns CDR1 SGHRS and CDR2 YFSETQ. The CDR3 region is CASSPRDTTFYEQYF. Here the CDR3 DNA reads TGCGCCAGCAGCCCCCGGGACACGACGTTCTACGAGCAGTACTTC.

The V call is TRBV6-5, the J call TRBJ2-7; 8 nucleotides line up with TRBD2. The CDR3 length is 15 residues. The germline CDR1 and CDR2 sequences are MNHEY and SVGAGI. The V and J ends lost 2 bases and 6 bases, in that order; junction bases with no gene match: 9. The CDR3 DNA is TGTGCCAGCAGTTACACCGGGACTAGTTCCAGCGAGCAGTACTTC. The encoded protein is CASSYTGTSSSEQYF.

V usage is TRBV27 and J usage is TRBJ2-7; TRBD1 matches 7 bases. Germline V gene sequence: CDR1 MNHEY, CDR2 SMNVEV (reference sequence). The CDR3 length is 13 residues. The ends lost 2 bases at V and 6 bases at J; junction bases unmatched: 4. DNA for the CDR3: TGTGCCAGCAGTTTAAACAGGGGTTCCGAGCAGTACTTC. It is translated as CASSLNRGSEQYF.

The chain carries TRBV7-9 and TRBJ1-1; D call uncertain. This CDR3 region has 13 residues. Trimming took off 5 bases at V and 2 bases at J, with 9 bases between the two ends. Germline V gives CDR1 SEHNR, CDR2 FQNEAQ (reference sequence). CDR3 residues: CASSQSTNTEAFF. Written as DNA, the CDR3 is TGTGCCAGCAGCCAATCCACAAACACTGAAGCTTTCTTT.

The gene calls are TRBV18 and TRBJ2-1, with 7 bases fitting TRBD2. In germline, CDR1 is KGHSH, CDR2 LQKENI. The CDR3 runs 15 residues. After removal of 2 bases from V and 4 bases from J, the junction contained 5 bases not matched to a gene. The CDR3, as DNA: TGTGCCAGCTCACCAGGGCTAGCGGAATACAATGAGCAGTTCTTC. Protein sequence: CASSPGLAEYNEQFF.

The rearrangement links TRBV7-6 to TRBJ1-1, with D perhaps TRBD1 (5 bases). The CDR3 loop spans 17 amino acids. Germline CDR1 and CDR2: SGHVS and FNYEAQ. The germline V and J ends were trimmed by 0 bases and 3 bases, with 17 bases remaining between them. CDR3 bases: TGTGCCAGCAGCTTAGCCCTGGGTGGCCAGGGCCACACTGAAGCTTTCTTT. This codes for CASSLALGGQGHTEAFF.

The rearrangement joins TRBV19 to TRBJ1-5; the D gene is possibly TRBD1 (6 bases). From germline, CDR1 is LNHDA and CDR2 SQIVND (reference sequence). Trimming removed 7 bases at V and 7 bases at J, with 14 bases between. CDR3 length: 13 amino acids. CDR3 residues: CASNQGLGQPQHF. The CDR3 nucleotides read TGTGCCAGTAATCAGGGGCTAGGACAGCCCCAGCATTTT.

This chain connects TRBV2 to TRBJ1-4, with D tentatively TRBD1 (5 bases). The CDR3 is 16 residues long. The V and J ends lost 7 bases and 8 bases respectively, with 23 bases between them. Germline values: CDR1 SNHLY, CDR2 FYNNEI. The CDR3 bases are TGTGCCAGCAAGGAGCGGGGGACGGGGTTTAGAGAAAAACTGTTTTTT. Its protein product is CASKERGTGFREKLFF. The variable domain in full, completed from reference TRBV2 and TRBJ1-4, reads EPEVTQTPSHQVTQMGQEVILRCVPISNHLYFYWYRQILGQKVEFLVSFYNNEISEKSEIFDDQFSVERPDGSNFTLKIRSTKLEDSAMYFCASKERGTGFREKLFFGSGTQLSVL.

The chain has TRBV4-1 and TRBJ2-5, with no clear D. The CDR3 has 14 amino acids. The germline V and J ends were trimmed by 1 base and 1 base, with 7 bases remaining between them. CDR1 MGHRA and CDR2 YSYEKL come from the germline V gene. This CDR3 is CASSQANTQETQYF. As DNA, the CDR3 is TGCGCCAGCAGCCAAGCGAACACCCAAGAGACCCAGTACTTC.

The CDR3 coding sequence is TGCAGCGCCTTAGACAGGGGCCTTGACACCGGGGAGCTGTTTTTT. It yields the protein CSALDRGLDTGELFF. The J gene is TRBJ2-2, the V gene TRBV29-1, with 8 bases aligning to TRBD1. This CDR3 spans 15 amino acids. V shed 7 bases and J 3 bases; nucleotides not matched to a gene: 10. The germline CDR1 and CDR2 sequences are SQVTM and ANQGSEA.

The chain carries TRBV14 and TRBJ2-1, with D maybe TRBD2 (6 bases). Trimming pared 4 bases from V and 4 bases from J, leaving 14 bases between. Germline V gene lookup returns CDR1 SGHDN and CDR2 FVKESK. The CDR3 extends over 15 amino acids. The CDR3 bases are TGTGCCAGCAGCCTGCACGGGAGCGTTTACAATGAGCAGTTCTTC. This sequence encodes CASSLHGSVYNEQFF.